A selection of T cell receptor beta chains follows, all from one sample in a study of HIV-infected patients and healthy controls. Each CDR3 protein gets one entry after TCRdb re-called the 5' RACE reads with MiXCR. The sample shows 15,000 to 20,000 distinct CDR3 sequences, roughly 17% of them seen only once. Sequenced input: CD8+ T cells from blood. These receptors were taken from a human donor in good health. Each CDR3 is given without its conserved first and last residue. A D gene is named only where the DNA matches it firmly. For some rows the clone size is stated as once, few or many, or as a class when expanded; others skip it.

CDR3 protein: ASSIAEETQY; clone size: NA; D gene: NA; V gene: TRBV7-9; J gene: TRBJ2-5
CDR3 protein: ASSHESGTALYEQY; clone size: NA; D gene: TRBD1; V gene: TRBV6-5; J gene: TRBJ2-7
CDR3 protein: ASSLPDVVTIPSSYNEQF; clone size: many; D gene: NA; V gene: TRBV12-3/TRBV12-4; J gene: TRBJ2-1
CDR3 protein: ASSSRDYQTYEQY; clone size: many; D gene: TRBD2; V gene: TRBV5-1; J gene: TRBJ2-7
CDR3 protein: ASSLSPLNSPLH; clone size: many; D gene: NA; V gene: TRBV27; J gene: TRBJ1-6
CDR3 protein: ASSSEGQNYEQY; clone size: medium-sized; D gene: NA; V gene: TRBV5-6; J gene: TRBJ2-7
CDR3 protein: ASSISLWTGGGNQPQH; clone size: NA; D gene: TRBD1; V gene: TRBV19; J gene: TRBJ1-5
CDR3 protein: ASKWVGTEAF; clone size: NA; D gene: NA; V gene: TRBV19; J gene: TRBJ1-1
CDR3 protein: ASSPRDRGNYNEQF; clone size: many; D gene: TRBD1; V gene: TRBV3-1; J gene: TRBJ2-1
CDR3 protein: ASSQDEGMGYNEQF; clone size: many; D gene: NA; V gene: TRBV4-1; J gene: TRBJ2-1
CDR3 protein: ASSLEGLNQPQH; clone size: many; D gene: NA; V gene: TRBV7-9; J gene: TRBJ1-5
CDR3 protein: ASSVRGGTEAF; clone size: few; D gene: NA; V gene: TRBV9; J gene: TRBJ1-1
CDR3 protein: ASSQESGRLNGYT; clone size: medium-sized; D gene: NA; V gene: TRBV4-3; J gene: TRBJ1-2
CDR3 protein: ASSSNEGQALYEQY; clone size: many; D gene: NA; V gene: TRBV28; J gene: TRBJ2-7
CDR3 protein: ASSRTMETGSKY; clone size: few; D gene: NA; V gene: TRBV4-3; J gene: TRBJ2-7
CDR3 protein: SVEDHTGGEEKLF; clone size: many; D gene: NA; V gene: TRBV29-1; J gene: TRBJ1-4
CDR3 protein: ASSPPAPREAF; clone size: many; D gene: NA; V gene: TRBV28; J gene: TRBJ1-1
CDR3 protein: ASRPAGGQGDTQY; clone size: many; D gene: TRBD2; V gene: TRBV27; J gene: TRBJ2-3
CDR3 protein: ASSQVEGNTEAF; clone size: many; D gene: NA; V gene: TRBV4-3; J gene: TRBJ1-1
CDR3 protein: ASSQDLQTNQPQH; clone size: NA; D gene: NA; V gene: TRBV4-3; J gene: TRBJ1-5
CDR3 protein: ASSFGETQY; clone size: NA; D gene: NA; V gene: TRBV12-3/TRBV12-4; J gene: TRBJ2-5
CDR3 protein: ASSIGPAPIEQY; clone size: many; D gene: NA; V gene: TRBV27; J gene: TRBJ2-7
CDR3 protein: ASNLAGSSYNEQF; clone size: many; D gene: TRBD2; V gene: TRBV9; J gene: TRBJ2-1
CDR3 protein: ASSLVRDTGELF; clone size: many; D gene: NA; V gene: TRBV11-2; J gene: TRBJ2-2
CDR3 protein: ASSLSLAVAEEQY; clone size: many; D gene: NA; V gene: TRBV5-1; J gene: TRBJ2-7
CDR3 protein: ASSLPPGYEQY; clone size: few; D gene: NA; V gene: TRBV12-3/TRBV12-4; J gene: TRBJ2-7
CDR3 protein: ASSEDGDTEAF; clone size: few; D gene: NA; V gene: TRBV2; J gene: TRBJ1-1
CDR3 protein: ASSAEVGRGTTSTDTQY; clone size: NA; D gene: NA; V gene: TRBV2; J gene: TRBJ2-3
CDR3 protein: ATSDLRRGNEQF; clone size: many; D gene: NA; V gene: TRBV24-1; J gene: TRBJ2-1
CDR3 protein: ASSFGGAGDQETQY; clone size: large; D gene: TRBD2; V gene: TRBV28; J gene: TRBJ2-5
CDR3 protein: ASSGQGARYEQY; clone size: many; D gene: TRBD1; V gene: TRBV9; J gene: TRBJ2-7
CDR3 protein: ASKGWATNEKLF; clone size: many; D gene: NA; V gene: TRBV28; J gene: TRBJ1-4
CDR3 protein: ASSLVGGADTQY; clone size: many; D gene: NA; V gene: TRBV7-8; J gene: TRBJ2-3
CDR3 protein: ASSMASTGELF; clone size: NA; D gene: NA; V gene: TRBV19; J gene: TRBJ2-2
CDR3 protein: ASSNPREDTQY; clone size: many; D gene: NA; V gene: TRBV28; J gene: TRBJ2-3
CDR3 protein: ASSSGQGLETQY; clone size: many; D gene: TRBD1; V gene: TRBV13; J gene: TRBJ2-5
CDR3 protein: ASSTGREQY; clone size: few; D gene: NA; V gene: TRBV5-1; J gene: TRBJ2-7
CDR3 protein: ASSQVGQYNEQF; clone size: many; D gene: NA; V gene: TRBV14; J gene: TRBJ2-1
CDR3 protein: ASSVGSSPGTDTQY; clone size: few; D gene: NA; V gene: TRBV7-9; J gene: TRBJ2-3
CDR3 protein: ASSDRVEAF; clone size: NA; D gene: NA; V gene: TRBV9; J gene: TRBJ1-1
CDR3 protein: ASSFGYEQF; clone size: many; D gene: NA; V gene: TRBV5-5; J gene: TRBJ2-1
CDR3 protein: ASSLIGGGTEAF; clone size: NA; D gene: NA; V gene: TRBV5-6; J gene: TRBJ1-1
CDR3 protein: ASSYAPRRPETQY; clone size: few; D gene: NA; V gene: TRBV6-5; J gene: TRBJ2-5
CDR3 protein: ASSAEVGMGTTSTDTQY; clone size: NA; D gene: NA; V gene: TRBV2; J gene: TRBJ2-3
CDR3 protein: ASSKSSRPKLF; clone size: NA; D gene: NA; V gene: TRBV21-1; J gene: TRBJ1-4
CDR3 protein: ASRTSGSRNTQY; clone size: many; D gene: TRBD2; V gene: TRBV12-3/TRBV12-4; J gene: TRBJ2-3
CDR3 protein: ASSHSYEQY; clone size: many; D gene: NA; V gene: TRBV12-3/TRBV12-4; J gene: TRBJ2-7
CDR3 protein: ASSFLGTEAF; clone size: many; D gene: NA; V gene: TRBV12-3/TRBV12-4; J gene: TRBJ1-1
CDR3 protein: ALAPVGDNEQF; clone size: many; D gene: NA; V gene: TRBV21-1; J gene: TRBJ2-1
CDR3 protein: ASHYAHEQF; clone size: NA; D gene: NA; V gene: TRBV19; J gene: TRBJ2-1